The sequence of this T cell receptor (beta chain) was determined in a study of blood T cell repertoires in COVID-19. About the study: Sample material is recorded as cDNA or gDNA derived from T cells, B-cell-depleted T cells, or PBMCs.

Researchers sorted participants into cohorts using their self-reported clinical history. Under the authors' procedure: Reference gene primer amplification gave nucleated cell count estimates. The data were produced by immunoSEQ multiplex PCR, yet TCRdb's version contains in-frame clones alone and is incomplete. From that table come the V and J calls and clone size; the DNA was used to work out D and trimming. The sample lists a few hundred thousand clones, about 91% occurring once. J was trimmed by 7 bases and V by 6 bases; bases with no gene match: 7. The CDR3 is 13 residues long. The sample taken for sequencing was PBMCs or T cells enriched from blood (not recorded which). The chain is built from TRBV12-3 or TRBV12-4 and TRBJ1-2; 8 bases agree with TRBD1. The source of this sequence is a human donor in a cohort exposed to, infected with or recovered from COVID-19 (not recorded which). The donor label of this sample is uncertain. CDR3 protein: CASRLGQGRGYTF. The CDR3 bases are TGTGCCAGCAGACTAGGACAGGGTCGTGGCTACACCTTC.